This T cell receptor (beta chain) originates from a study of shared clonotypes between healthy human individuals. Study-level background: Participating donors consisted of a couple of women and a few men aged 18 to 49.

Selected positively for CCR7 and CD45RO-negative, naive CD8 cells excluded terminally differentiated effector memory CD45RA+ cells. CDR1 and CDR2 from the germline V gene are SGDLS and YYNGEE. The CDR3 sequence is 14 residues long. Trimming took 0 bases from V and 4 from J, leaving 10 bases between them. As handled by the study authors: Sequence data from immunoSEQ were junction-only and lacked quality scores; consequently, filtering differed. Repertoires were generated with immunoSEQ multiplex PCR, while TCRdb's copy carries only in-frame clones and drops some. Clonal size and the V and J genes are those of that table, whereas D and trimming came from the DNA. The profile shows about 580,000 clones, roughly 98% of them singletons.

The genes are TRBV9 and TRBJ1-2, with no clear D. Sequenced material: naive CD8+ T cells sorted from blood. The sequence came from a man aged 30 to 45 in good health. Here the CDR3 DNA reads TGTGCCAGCAGCGTAGCTACGGCCGCCTATGGCTACACCTTC. Translation: CASSVATAAYGYTF.